One TCR beta chain is described in this entry. Its antigen remains unidentified. V dropped 6 bases and J dropped 4 bases, with 16 bases sitting between them. The germline gives CDR1 SGHTS, CDR2 YDEGEE. The CDR3 consists of 14 residues. The sample belongs to a study of cytomegalovirus exposure and HLA in healthy donors. General study points: With high specificity and sensitivity, the classifier reportedly diagnosed cytomegalovirus status. Most TCR sequences were rare, but some public TCRs occurred in many donors. A list of 164 TCR beta chains associated with cytomegalovirus was given.

Method: immunoSEQ multiplex PCR; TCRdb's copy keeps in-frame clones and lacks some. Among roughly 63,000 clones listed, about 89% were seen once. This chain connects TRBV5-8 to TRBJ1-1; tentatively, D is TRBD1 (5 bases). The source material was PBMCs. This TCR was sampled from a young woman in good health and CMV-seronegative. CDR3 bases: TGTGCCAGCAAAAAACAGGCCTGGGGCACTGAAGCTTTCTTT. Translated, it gives CASKKQAWGTEAFF.